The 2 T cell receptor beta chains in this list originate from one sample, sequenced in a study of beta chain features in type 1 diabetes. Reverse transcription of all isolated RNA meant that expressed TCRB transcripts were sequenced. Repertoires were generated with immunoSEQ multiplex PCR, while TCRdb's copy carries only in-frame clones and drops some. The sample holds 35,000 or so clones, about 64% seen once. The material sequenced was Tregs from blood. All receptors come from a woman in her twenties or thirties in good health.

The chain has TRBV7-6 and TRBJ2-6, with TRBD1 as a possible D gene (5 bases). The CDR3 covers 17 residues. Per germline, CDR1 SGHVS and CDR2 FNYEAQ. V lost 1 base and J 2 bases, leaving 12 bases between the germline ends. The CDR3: CASSLVLGLPGANVLTF. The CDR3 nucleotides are TGTGCCAGCAGCTTAGTTTTGGGGCTCCCTGGGGCCAACGTCCTGACTTTC.

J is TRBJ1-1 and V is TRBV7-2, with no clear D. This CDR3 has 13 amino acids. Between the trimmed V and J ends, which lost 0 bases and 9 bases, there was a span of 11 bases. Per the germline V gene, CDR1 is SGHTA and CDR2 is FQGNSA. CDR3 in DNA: TGTGCCAGCAGCTTAGCGCGGGAAGGGAAAGCTTTCTTT. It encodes CASSLAREGKAFF.